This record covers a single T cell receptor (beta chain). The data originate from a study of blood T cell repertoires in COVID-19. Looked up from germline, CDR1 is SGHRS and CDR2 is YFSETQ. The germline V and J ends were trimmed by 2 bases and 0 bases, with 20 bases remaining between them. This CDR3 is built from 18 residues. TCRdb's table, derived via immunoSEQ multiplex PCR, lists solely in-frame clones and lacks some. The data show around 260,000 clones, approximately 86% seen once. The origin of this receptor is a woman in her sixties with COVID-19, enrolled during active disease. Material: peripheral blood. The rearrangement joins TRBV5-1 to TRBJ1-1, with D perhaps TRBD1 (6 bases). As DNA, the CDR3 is TGCGCCAGCAGCTTTAGACACGACAGGCAGGGGATGAACACTGAAGCTTTCTTT. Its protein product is CASSFRHDRQGMNTEAFF.